This T cell receptor beta chain was profiled in a study of persistence of HIV-infected CD4 T cells. As to this clone: Its antigen is unknown.

Sequencing used immunoSEQ version 4 in survey mode. Genomic DNA was diluted to 10 ng/uL, up to about 1 ug per sample. The method was immunoSEQ multiplex PCR; TCRdb's version includes in-frame clones alone and lacks a portion of them. The table has roughly 41,000 clones, 87% seen once. This nonspecific control used anti-CD3/anti-CD28 bead stimulation of CD4+ T cells. Responding CD4+ T cells were sorted by upregulation of both CD40 ligand and CD69. PBMCs were depleted of CD8+ T cells before stimulation. CD8-depleted PBMCs were stimulated roughly 17 hours with anti-CD28/CD49d costimulation, CD40-blocking antibody and enfuvirtide. This sample comprised CD4+ T cells sorted from PBMCs after roughly 18-hour stimulation, obtained from a patient who received antiretroviral therapy. This receptor was taken from an adult man with HIV who was CMV-seropositive.

CDR3 sequence reads: CASSIGFRGLAGGAVHIQYF. The DNA of the CDR3 is TGTGCCAGTAGTATAGGTTTCCGAGGACTAGCGGGAGGCGCTGTACACATTCAGTACTTC. The chain has TRBV19 and TRBJ2-4; 14 bases are a match to TRBD2. V lost 1 base to trimming and J lost 8 bases; unmatched junction nucleotides: 16. CDR3 size: 20 residues. The germline CDR1 and CDR2 sequences are LNHDA and SQIVND (reference sequence). Combining the CDR3 with reference TRBV19 and TRBJ2-4 gives the whole variable domain DGGITQSPKYLFRKEGQNVTLSCEQNLNHDAMYWYRQDPGQGLRLIYYSQIVNDFQKGDIAEGYSVSREKKESFPLTVTSAQKNPTAFYLCASSIGFRGLAGGAVHIQYFGAGTRLSVL.